Detailed here is one T cell receptor (beta chain). Produced via immunoSEQ multiplex PCR; TCRdb's table is partial and in-frame only. The sample comprises around 50,000 clones, about 90% of which are singletons, and approximately 0.61% rests with the top ten. These data are taken from a study of T cell changes during pregnancy in multiple sclerosis. J gave up 5 bases and V 8 bases, and 6 bases lay outside the gene matches. This CDR3 is 14 amino acids long. The germline CDR1 and CDR2 sequences are SNHLY and FYNNEI. The sequencing used CD4+ T cells from peripheral blood mononuclear cells, collected after pregnancy. The chain is built from TRBV2 and TRBJ2-2; 9 bases line up with TRBD1. This TCR was sampled from a female donor in good health, enrolled as a control in a pregnancy study. CDR3 region: CASGTGLMTGELFF. The CDR3 DNA is TGTGCCAGCGGGACAGGGCTTATGACCGGGGAGCTGTTTTTT.